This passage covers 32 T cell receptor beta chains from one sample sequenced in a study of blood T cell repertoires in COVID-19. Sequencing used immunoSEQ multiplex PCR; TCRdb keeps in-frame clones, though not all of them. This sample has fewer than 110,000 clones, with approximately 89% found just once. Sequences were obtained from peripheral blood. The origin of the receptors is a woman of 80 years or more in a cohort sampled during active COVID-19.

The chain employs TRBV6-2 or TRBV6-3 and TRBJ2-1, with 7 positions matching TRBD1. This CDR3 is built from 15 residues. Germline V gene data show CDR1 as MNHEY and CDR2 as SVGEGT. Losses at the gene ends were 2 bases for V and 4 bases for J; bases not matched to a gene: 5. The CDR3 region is CASSYETGIYNEQFF. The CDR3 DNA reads TGTGCCAGCAGTTACGAGACAGGGATTTACAATGAGCAGTTCTTC.

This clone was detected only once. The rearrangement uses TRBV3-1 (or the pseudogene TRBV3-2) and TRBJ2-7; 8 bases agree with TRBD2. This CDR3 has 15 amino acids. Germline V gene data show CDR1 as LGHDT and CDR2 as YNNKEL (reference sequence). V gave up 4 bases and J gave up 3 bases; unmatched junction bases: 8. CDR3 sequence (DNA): TGTGCCAGCAGCCGCCGACTAGCGAGTATCTACGAGCAGTACTTC. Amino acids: CASSRRLASIYEQYF.

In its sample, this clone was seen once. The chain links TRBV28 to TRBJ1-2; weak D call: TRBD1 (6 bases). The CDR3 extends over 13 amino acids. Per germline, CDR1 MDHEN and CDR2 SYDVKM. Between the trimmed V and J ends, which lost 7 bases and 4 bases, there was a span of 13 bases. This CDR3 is CASIHRAGYGYTF. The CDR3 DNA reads TGTGCCAGCATTCACAGGGCGGGCTATGGCTACACCTTC.

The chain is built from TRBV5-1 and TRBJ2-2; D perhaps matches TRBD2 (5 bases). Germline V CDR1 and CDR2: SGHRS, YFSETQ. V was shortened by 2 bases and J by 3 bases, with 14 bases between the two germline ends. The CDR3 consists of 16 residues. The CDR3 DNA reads TGCGCCAGCAGCTTTAAAGGCGGGCAATACACCGGGGAGCTGTTTTTT. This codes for CASSFKGGQYTGELFF. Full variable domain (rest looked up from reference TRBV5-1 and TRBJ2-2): KAGVTQTPRYLIKTRGQQVTLSCSPISGHRSVSWYQQTPGQGLQFLFEYFSETQRNKGNFPGRFSGRQFSNSRSEMNVSTLELGDSALYLCASSFKGGQYTGELFFGEGSRLTVL.

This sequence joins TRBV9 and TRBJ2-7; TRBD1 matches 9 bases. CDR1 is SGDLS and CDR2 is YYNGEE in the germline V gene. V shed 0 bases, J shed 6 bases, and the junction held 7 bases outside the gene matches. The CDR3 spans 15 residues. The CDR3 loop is CASSVEAQGAFEQYF. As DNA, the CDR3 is TGTGCCAGCAGCGTAGAGGCACAGGGGGCGTTCGAGCAGTACTTC.

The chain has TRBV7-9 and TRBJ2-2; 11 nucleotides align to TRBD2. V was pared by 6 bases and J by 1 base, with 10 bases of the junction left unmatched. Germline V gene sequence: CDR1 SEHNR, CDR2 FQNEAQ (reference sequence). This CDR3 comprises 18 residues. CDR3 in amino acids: CASRSLPSGRRNTGELFF. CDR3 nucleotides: TGTGCCAGCAGATCCTTGCCTAGCGGGAGGAGGAACACCGGGGAGCTGTTTTTT.

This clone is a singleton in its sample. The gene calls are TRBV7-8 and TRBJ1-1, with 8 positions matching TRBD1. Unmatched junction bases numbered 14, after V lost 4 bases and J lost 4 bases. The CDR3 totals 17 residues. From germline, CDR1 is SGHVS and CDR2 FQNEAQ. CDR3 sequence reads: CASSSSRGHALGTEAFF. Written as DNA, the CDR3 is TGTGCCAGCAGCTCCTCCAGGGGGCACGCGCTTGGCACTGAAGCTTTCTTT.

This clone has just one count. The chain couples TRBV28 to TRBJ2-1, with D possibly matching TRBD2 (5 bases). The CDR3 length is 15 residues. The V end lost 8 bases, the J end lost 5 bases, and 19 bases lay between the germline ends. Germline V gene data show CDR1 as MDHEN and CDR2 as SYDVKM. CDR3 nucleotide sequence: TGTGCCAGCGGAGGAGTGGTATTTCCGCACAATGAGCAGTTCTTC. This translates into CASGGVVFPHNEQFF.

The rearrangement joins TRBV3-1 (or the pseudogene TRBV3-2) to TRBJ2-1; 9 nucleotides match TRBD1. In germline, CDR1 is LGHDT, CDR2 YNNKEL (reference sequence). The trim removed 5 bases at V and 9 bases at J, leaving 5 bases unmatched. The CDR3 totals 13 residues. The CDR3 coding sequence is TGTGCCAGCAGCTGGACAGGGGAAGGTGAGCAGTTCTTC. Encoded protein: CASSWTGEGEQFF.

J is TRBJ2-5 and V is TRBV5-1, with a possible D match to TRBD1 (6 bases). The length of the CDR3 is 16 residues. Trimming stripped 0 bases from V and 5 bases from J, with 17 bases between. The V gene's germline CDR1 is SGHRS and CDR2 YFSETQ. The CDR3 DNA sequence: TGCGCCAGCAGCTTGGAGCTGGGGACATCGGGTGAGACCCAGTACTTC. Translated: CASSLELGTSGETQYF.

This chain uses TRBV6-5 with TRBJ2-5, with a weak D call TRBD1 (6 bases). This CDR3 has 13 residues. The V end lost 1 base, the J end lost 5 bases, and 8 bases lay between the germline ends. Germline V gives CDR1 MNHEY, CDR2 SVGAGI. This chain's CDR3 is CASSYYRAETQYF. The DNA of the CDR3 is TGTGCCAGCAGTTACTACAGGGCGGAGACCCAGTACTTC.

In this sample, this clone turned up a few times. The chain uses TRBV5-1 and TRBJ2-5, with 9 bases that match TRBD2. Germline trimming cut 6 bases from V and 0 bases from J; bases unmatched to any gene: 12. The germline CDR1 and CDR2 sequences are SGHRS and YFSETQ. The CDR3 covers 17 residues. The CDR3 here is CASTPGGSGGYQETQYF. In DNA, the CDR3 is TGCGCCAGCACCCCGGGGGGGAGCGGGGGGTACCAAGAGACCCAGTACTTC.

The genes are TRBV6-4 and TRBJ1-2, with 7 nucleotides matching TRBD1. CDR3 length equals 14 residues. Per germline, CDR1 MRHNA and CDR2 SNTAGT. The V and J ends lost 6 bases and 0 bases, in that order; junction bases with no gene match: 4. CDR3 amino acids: CASRGQAPNYGYTF. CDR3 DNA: TGTGCCAGCAGAGGACAGGCCCCTAACTATGGCTACACCTTC.

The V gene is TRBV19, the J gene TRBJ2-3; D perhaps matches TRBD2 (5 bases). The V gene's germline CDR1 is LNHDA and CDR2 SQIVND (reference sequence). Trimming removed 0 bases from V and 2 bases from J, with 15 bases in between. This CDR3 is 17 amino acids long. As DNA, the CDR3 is TGTGCCAGTAGTATAGAAGAGGGCGGTACTACCACAGATACGCAGTATTTT. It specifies CASSIEEGGTTTDTQYF.

CDR3 DNA: TGTGCCAGCAGCTTGAGGGGGACACCTCGATCCTCCTACGAGCAGTACTTC. Residues: CASSLRGTPRSSYEQYF. This chain links TRBV7-8 with TRBJ2-7; weak D call: TRBD1 (6 bases). Germline V gene lookup returns CDR1 SGHVS and CDR2 FQNEAQ. V lost 3 bases to trimming and J lost 0 bases, with 18 bases between them. The CDR3 is 17 amino acids.

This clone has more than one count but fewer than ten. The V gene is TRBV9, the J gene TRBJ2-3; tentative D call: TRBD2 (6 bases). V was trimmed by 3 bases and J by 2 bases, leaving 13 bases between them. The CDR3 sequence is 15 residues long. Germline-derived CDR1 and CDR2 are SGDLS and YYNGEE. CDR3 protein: CASSGPGTYTDTQYF. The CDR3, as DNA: TGTGCCAGCAGCGGACCCGGGACTTACACAGATACGCAGTATTTT.

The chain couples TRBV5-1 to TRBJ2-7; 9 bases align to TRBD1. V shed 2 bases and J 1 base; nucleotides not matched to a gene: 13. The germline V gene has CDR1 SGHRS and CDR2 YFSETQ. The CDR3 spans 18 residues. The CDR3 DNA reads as TGCGCCAGCAGCTTTGCGCCGGAGACAGGGGGGCTATCCTACGAGCAGTACTTC. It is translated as CASSFAPETGGLSYEQYF.

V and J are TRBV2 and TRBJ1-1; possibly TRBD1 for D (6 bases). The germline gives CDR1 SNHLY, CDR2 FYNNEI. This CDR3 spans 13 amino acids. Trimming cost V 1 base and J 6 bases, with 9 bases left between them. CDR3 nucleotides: TGTGCCAGCAGTGAAGAGGGGGTTGCTGAAGCTTTCTTT. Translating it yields CASSEEGVAEAFF.

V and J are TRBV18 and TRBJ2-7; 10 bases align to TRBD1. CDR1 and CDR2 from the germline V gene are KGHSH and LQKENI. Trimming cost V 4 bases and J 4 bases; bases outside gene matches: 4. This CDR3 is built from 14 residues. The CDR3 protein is CASSRGQGTYEQYF. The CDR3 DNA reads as TGTGCCAGCTCACGGGGACAGGGGACGTACGAGCAGTACTTC. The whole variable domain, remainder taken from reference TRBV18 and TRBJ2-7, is NAGVMQNPRHLVRRRGQEARLRCSPMKGHSHVYWYRQLPEEGLKFMVYLQKENIIDESGMPKERFSAEFPKEGPSILRIQQVVRGDSAAYFCASSRGQGTYEQYFGPGTRLTVT.

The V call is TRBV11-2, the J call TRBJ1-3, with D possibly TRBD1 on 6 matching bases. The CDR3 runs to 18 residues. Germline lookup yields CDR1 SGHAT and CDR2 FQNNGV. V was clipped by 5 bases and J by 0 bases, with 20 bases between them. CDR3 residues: CASSRAGQGRSSGNTIYF. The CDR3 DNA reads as TGTGCCAGCAGCCGAGCCGGCCAGGGGCGAAGCTCTGGAAACACCATATATTTT.

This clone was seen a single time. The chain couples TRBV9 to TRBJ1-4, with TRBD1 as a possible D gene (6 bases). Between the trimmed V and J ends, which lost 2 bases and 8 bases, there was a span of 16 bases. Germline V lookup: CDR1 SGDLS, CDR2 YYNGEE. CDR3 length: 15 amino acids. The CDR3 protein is CASSVATGLGEKLFF. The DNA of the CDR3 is TGTGCCAGCAGCGTGGCCACAGGGTTGGGGGAAAAACTGTTTTTT.

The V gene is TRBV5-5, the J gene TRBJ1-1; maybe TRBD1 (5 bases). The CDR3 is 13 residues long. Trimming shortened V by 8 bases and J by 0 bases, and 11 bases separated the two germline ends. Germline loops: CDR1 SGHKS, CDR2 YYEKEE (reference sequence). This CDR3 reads CASTGGVNTEAFF. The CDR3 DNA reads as TGTGCCAGTACTGGGGGGGTGAACACTGAAGCTTTCTTT.

CDR3: CASTPGQGTGANVLTF. CDR3 bases: TGTGCCAGCACCCCGGGACAGGGGACTGGGGCCAACGTCCTGACTTTC. This rearrangement joins TRBV3-1 (or the pseudogene TRBV3-2) to TRBJ2-6; 10 bases align to TRBD1. V was clipped by 7 bases and J by 2 bases; unmatched bases: 5. Germline V CDR1 and CDR2: LGHDT, YNNKEL (reference sequence). The CDR3 sequence is 16 residues long.

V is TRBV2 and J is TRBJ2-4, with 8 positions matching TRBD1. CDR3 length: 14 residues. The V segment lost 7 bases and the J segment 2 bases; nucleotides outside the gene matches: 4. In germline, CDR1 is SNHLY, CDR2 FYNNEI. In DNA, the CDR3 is TGTGCCAGCACCGGACAGGGAACCAAAAACATTCAGTACTTC. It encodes CASTGQGTKNIQYF.

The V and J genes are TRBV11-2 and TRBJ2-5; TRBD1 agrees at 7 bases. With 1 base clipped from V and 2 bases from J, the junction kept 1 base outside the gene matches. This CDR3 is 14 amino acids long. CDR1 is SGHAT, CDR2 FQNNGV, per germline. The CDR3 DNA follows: TGTGCCAGCAGCTTAGGACAGGGTCAAGAGACCCAGTACTTC. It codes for CASSLGQGQETQYF.

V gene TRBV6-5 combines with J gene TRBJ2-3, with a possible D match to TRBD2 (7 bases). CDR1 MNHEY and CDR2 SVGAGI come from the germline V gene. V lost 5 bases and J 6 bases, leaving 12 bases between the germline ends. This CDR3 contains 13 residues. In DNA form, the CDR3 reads TGTGCCAGCAGTCCCCCGGGGGGCGATACGCAGTATTTT. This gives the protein CASSPPGGDTQYF.

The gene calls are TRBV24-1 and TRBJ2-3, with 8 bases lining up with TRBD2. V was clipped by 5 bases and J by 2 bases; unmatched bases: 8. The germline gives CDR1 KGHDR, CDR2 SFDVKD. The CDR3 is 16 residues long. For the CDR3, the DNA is TGTGCCACCAGTGGTAATAGCGGGACTAACACAGATACGCAGTATTTT. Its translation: CATSGNSGTNTDTQYF.

The CDR3: CASSLGGGRARNEQFF. The DNA for the CDR3 is TGTGCCAGCAGCTTGGGTGGCGGGAGGGCCAGGAATGAGCAGTTCTTC. V usage is TRBV5-4 and J usage is TRBJ2-1, with 9 positions matching TRBD2. In germline, CDR1 is SGHNT, CDR2 YYREEE (reference sequence). V trimming: 0 bases; J trimming: 7 bases; junction bases outside the gene matches: 8. This CDR3 region has 16 residues.

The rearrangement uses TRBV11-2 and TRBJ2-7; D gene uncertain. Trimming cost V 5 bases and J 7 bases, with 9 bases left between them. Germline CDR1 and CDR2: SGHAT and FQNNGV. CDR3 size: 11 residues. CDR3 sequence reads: CASSPGVEQYF. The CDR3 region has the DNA TGTGCCAGCAGCCCGGGTGTAGAGCAGTACTTC.

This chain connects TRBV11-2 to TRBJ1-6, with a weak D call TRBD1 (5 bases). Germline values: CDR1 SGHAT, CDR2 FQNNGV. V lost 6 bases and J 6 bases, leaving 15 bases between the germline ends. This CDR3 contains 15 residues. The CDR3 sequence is CASSQQVVGNSPLHF. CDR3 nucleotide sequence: TGTGCCAGCAGTCAACAGGTAGTCGGTAATTCACCCCTCCACTTT. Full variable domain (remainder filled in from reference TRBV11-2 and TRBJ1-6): EAGVAQSPRYKIIEKRQSVAFWCNPISGHATLYWYQQILGQGPKLLIQFQNNGVVDDSQLPKDRFSAERLKGVDSTLKIQPAKLEDSAVYLCASSQQVVGNSPLHFGNGTRLTVT.

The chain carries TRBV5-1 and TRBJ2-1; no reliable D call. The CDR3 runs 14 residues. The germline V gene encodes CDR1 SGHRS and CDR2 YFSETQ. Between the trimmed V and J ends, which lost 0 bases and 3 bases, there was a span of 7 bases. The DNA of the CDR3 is TGCGCCAGCAGCTTGGAGGCTAGCTACAATGAGCAGTTCTTC. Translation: CASSLEASYNEQFF.

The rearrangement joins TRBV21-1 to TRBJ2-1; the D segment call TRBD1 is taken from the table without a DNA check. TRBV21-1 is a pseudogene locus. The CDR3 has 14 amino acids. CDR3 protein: CASSNDRGYNEQFF. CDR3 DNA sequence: TGTGCCAGCAGCAATGACAGGGGCTACAATGAGCAGTTCTTC.